This T cell receptor beta chain was captured in a study of T cell repertoires in cytomegalovirus infection. Study-wide points: Ex vivo responses were dominated by HLA-C-restricted CMV-specific TCR beta clonotypes.

The ends were cut back, 4 bases at V and 8 bases at J, with 9 bases in the middle. Looked up from germline, CDR1 is SGHTA and CDR2 is FQGNSA. There are 12 residues in the CDR3. TCRdb reprocessed the reads with MiXCR, giving one entry per CDR3 protein. The table shows around 500,000 distinct CDR3 sequences, with about 39% occurring only once. This clonotype was observed a few times. Its antigen is not identified. The starting material was cultured PBMCs, obtained from culture after CMV antigen stimulation. This TCR was recovered from a human donor in good health (CMV status not recorded). Some clones in this sample may be carry-over from other donors' samples. The gene calls are TRBV7-2 and TRBJ2-1; no clear D gene. The CDR3 region is CASSSRAHEQFF. The CDR3 nucleotides are TGTGCCAGCAGCTCCCGGGCCCATGAGCAGTTCTTC.